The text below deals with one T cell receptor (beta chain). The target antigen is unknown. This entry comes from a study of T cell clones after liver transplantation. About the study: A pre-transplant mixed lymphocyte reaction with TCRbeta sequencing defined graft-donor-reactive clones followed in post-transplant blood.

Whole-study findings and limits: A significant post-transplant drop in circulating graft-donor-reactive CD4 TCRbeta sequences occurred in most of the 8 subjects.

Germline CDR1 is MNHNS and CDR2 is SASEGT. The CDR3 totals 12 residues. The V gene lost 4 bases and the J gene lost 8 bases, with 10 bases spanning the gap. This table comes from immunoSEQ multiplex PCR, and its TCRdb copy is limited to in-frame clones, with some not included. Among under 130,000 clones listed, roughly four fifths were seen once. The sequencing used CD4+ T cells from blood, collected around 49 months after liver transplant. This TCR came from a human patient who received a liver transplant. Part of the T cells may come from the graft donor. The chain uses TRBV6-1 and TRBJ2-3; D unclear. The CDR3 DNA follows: TGTGCCAGCAGTGTAGATTTAGGTACGCAGTATTTT. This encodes CASSVDLGTQYF.